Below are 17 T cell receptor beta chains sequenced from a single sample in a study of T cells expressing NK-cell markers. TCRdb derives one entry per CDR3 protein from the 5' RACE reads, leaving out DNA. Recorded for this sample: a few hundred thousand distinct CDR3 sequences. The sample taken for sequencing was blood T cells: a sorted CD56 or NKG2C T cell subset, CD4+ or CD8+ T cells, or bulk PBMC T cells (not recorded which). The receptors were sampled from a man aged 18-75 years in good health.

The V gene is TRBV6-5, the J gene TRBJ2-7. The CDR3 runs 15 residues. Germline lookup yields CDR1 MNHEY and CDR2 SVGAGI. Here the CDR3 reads CASSYNQLPSYEQYF.

Here the CDR3 reads CAIRERLAGGISATGELFF. The chain combines TRBV10-3 with TRBJ2-2; the TRBD2 assignment by TCRdb is unverifiable without DNA. Germline V gene sequence: CDR1 ENHRY, CDR2 SYGVKD. The CDR3 is 19 amino acids.

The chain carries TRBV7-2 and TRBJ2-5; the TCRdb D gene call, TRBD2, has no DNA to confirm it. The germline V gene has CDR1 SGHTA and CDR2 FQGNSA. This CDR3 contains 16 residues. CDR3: CASSPPVSGVRGTQYF.

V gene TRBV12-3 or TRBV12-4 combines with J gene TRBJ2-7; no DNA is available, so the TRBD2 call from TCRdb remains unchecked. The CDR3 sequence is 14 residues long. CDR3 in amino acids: CASHGGLAGSEQYF.

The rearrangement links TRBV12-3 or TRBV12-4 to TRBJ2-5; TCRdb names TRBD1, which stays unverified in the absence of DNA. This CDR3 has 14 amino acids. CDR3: CASSLGGGSGTQYF.

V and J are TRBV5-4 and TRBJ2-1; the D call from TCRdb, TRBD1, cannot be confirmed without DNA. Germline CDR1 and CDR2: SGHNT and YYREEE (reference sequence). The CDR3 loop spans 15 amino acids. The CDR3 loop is CASTPQGATYNEQFF.

This CDR3 is CASRGQRNTEAFF. This chain joins TRBV5-1 and TRBJ1-1; with no DNA, the TCRdb D assignment of TRBD1 cannot be verified. The CDR3 sequence is 13 residues long. The germline V gene encodes CDR1 SGHRS and CDR2 YFSETQ.

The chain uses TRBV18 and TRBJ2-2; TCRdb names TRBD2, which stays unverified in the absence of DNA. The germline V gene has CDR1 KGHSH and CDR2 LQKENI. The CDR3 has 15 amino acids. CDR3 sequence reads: CASSPGLAGARELFF.

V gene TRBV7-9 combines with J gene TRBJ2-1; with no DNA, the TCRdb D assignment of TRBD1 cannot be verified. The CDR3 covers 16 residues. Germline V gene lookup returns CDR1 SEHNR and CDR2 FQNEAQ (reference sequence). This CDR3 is CASSLYRTGGPNEQFF.

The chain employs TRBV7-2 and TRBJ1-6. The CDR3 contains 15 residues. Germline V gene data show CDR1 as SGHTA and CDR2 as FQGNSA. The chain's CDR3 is CASSSGGGVGSPLHF.

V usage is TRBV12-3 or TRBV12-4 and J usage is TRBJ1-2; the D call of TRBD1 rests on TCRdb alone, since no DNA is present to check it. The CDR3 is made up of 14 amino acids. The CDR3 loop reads CASSGRGYYYGYTF.

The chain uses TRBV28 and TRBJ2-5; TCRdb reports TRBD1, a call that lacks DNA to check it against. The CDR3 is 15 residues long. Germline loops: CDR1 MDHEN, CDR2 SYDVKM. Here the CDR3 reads CASRPRTGGIETQYF.

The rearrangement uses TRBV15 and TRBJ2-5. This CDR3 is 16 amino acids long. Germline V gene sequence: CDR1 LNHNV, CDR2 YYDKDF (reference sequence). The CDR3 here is CATSRAVWQSQETQYF.

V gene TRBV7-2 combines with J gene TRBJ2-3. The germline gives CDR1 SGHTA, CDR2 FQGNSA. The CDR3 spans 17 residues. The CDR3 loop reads CASSQRIATASTDTQYF.

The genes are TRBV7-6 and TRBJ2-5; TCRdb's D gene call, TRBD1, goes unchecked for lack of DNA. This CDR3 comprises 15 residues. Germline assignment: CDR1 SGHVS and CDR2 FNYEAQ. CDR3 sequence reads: CASRSGTGRGETQYF.

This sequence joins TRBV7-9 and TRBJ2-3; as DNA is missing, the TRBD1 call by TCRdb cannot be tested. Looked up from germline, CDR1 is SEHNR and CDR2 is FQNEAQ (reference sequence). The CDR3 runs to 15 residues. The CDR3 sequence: CASSLKGQGADTQYF.

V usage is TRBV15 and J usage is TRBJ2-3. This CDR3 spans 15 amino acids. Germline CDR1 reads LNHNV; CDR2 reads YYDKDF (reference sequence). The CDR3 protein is CATSRAVLQGDTQYF.